This TCR beta chain was profiled in a study of blood T cell repertoires in COVID-19. Study summary: Acute-phase and convalescent COVID-19 samples originated in the United States, Italy and Spain. In each case, the material was cDNA or gDNA derived from T cells, B-cell-depleted T cells, or PBMCs.

The CDR3 runs 13 residues. J gave up 5 bases and V 8 bases, and 6 bases lay outside the gene matches. Germline CDR1 reads MNHEY; CDR2 reads SVGAGI. Per the study methods: Reference gene primer amplification gave nucleated cell count estimates. This table comes from immunoSEQ multiplex PCR, and its TCRdb copy is limited to in-frame clones, with some not included. The V and J calls and clone size were taken over from that table, and D and trimming were inferred from the DNA. Of 200,000 to 300,000 clones listed, approximately 90% were seen once; the top ten hold just over 7%. The TCR was taken from a man in his 60s who had recovered from COVID-19. The material sequenced was peripheral blood. This chain uses TRBV6-5 with TRBJ2-5; TRBD2 agrees at 9 bases. CDR3 region: CASSRGGAETQYF. The CDR3 coding sequence is TGTGCCAGCTCGCGGGGGGGCGCTGAGACCCAGTACTTC.